These T cell receptor beta chains were read from a single sample in a study of blood T cell dynamics during melanoma immunotherapy. Generated by immunoSEQ multiplex PCR, the TCRdb table keeps only in-frame clones and is missing some. Of about 24,000 clones detected, 87% appear once; the ten largest clones hold 4% to 6%. Sequencing was performed on blood, taken from a patient treated with checkpoint blockade. All receptors derive from a human donor with melanoma. CDR3s include the opening cysteine and the closing phenylalanine or tryptophan. The D gene is left open where the match is weak.

j_gene: TRBJ2-2; d_gene: -; v_gene: TRBV10-2; len: 14; CDR3aa: CASRSWGNTGELFF
j_gene: TRBJ1-2; d_gene: -; v_gene: TRBV6-1; len: 13; CDR3aa: CATGGQGRDGYTF
j_gene: TRBJ1-1; d_gene: -; v_gene: TRBV9; len: 16; CDR3aa: CASSVAGNGMNTEAFF
j_gene: TRBJ1-2; d_gene: TRBD1; v_gene: TRBV2; len: 12; CDR3aa: CASNTGGDGYTF
j_gene: TRBJ1-2; d_gene: -; v_gene: TRBV7-9; len: 14; CDR3aa: CASSFGRQDDGYTF
j_gene: TRBJ2-5; d_gene: TRBD2; v_gene: TRBV28; len: 15; CDR3aa: CASSPTGGPQETQYF
j_gene: TRBJ2-2; d_gene: TRBD1; v_gene: TRBV10-3; len: 16; CDR3aa: CASSETGNRGTGELFF
j_gene: TRBJ2-5; d_gene: -; v_gene: TRBV2; len: 15; CDR3aa: CASSEAWGPMETQYF
j_gene: TRBJ2-5; d_gene: TRBD2; v_gene: TRBV5-1; len: 17; CDR3aa: CASRPGTTPSPWETQYF
j_gene: TRBJ2-3; d_gene: TRBD2; v_gene: TRBV4-1; len: 16; CDR3aa: CASSRVGAGGTDTQYF
j_gene: TRBJ2-6; d_gene: -; v_gene: TRBV6-6; len: 16; CDR3aa: CASSYSRDSGANVLTF
j_gene: TRBJ2-1; d_gene: TRBD2; v_gene: TRBV19; len: 16; CDR3aa: CASSLQAGGSYNEQFF